This T cell receptor (beta chain) was sequenced for a study of vaccination effects on CD4 cells after COVID-19. Study as a whole: They grew over 1.5 million PBMC in each well, adding 9.5 to 10 IU/ml IL-2 and about 10 ug/ml peptides.

Trimming left V 4 bases short and J 7 bases short, with 22 bases between. Germline assignment: CDR1 MNHEY and CDR2 SVGAGI. The CDR3 is 16 residues long. After roughly ten days in culture, the CD4+ T cells were isolated. Vaccine recipients had no previous SARS-CoV-2 infection; their nucleocapsid antibodies were negative. Profiled with immunoSEQ multiplex PCR; TCRdb holds only in-frame clones, not every one. The sample has around 41,000 clones; more than 75% are singletons. This clone was detected once. No antigen is known for it. The material sequenced was CD4+ T cells from PBMCs cultured without peptide, taken before COVID-19 vaccination. This receptor was taken from a human donor who received a COVID-19 vaccine. This chain links TRBV6-5 with TRBJ1-2; a weak D match, TRBD1 (6 bases). Here the CDR3 DNA reads TGTGCCAGCAGTTCCTCTAGGCTGGGGGCGCGTTCTGGCTACACCTTC. Protein product: CASSSSRLGARSGYTF.